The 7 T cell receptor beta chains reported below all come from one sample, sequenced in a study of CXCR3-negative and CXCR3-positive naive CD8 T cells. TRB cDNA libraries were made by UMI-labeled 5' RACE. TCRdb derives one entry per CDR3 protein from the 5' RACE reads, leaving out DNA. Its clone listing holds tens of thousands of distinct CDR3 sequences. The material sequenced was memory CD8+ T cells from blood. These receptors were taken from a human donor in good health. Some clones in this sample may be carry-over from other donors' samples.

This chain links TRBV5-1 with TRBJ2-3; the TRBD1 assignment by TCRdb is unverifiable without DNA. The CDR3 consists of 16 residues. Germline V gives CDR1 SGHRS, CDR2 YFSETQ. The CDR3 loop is CASSSLGRGATDTQYF.

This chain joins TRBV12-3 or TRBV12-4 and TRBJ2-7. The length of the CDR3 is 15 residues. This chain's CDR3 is CASSLAGVRSYEQYF.

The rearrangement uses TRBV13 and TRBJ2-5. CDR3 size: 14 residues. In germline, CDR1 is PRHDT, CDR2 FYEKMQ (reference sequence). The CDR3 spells CASSSTSCRQTQYF.

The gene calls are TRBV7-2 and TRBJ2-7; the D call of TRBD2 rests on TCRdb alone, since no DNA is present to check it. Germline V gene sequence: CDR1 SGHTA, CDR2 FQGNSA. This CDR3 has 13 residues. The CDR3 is CASSWGEAYEQYF.

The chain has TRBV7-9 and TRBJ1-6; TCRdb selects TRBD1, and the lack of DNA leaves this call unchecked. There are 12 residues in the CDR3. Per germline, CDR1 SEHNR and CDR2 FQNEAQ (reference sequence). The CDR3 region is CASSGDNAPLHF. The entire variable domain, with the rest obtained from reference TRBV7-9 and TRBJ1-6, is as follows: DTGVSQNPRHKITKRGQNVTFRCDPISEHNRLYWYRQTLGQGPEFLTYFQNEAQLEKSRLLSDRFSAERPKGSFSTLEIQRTEQGDSAMYLCASSGDNAPLHFGNGTRLTVT.

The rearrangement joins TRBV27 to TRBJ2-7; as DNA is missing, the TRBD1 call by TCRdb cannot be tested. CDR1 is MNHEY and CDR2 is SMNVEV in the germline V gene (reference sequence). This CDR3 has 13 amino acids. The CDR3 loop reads CASRRRGIYEQYF.

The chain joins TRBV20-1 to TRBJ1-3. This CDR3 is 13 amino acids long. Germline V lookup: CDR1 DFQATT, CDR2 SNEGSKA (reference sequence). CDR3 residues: CSARLRSGNTIYF.